Below are 14 T cell receptor beta chains sequenced from a single sample in a study of blood T cell repertoires in COVID-19. Libraries were prepared by immunoSEQ multiplex PCR; TCRdb keeps only in-frame clonotypes and omits some of them. This repertoire shows about 87,000 clones, about 88% found once; its top ten account for 5% to 5.5%. Sequencing used peripheral blood. Receptor source: a woman over 75 with active COVID-19.

This sequence joins TRBV6-2 or TRBV6-3 and TRBJ2-1, with 7 bases aligning to TRBD2. The junction had 4 bases not matched to a gene; V was cut back by 5 bases and J by 6 bases. Germline values: CDR1 MNHEY, CDR2 SVGEGT. CDR3 size: 13 residues. Here the CDR3 DNA reads TGTGCCAGCAGTCCCGGGACTATCAATGAGCAGTTCTTC. As protein: CASSPGTINEQFF.

The chain combines TRBV6-2 or TRBV6-3 with TRBJ2-4, with 7 bases matching TRBD1. Germline CDR1 and CDR2: MNHEY and SVGEGT. The CDR3 has 15 residues. V dropped 2 bases and J dropped 2; count of bases not matched to a gene: 3. The CDR3 DNA reads as TGTGCCAGCAGTTACCTACAGGGGTCCAAAAACATTCAGTACTTC. It specifies CASSYLQGSKNIQYF.

The chain carries TRBV10-3 and TRBJ2-1; TRBD1 agrees at 7 bases. There are 15 residues in the CDR3. Germline V CDR1 and CDR2: ENHRY, SYGVKD. Trimming took 6 bases from V and 2 from J; bases not matched to a gene: 7. The CDR3 loop reads CAISRPGQTYNEQFF. The CDR3 nucleotides read TGTGCCATCAGCCGACCGGGACAGACCTACAATGAGCAGTTCTTC.

The chain is built from TRBV7-3 and TRBJ2-1; D gene uncertain. V lost 5 bases to trimming and J lost 0 bases, with 11 bases between them. The CDR3 spans 15 residues. CDR1 and CDR2 from the germline V gene are SGHTA and FQGTGA. The CDR3 coding sequence is TGTGCCAGCAGCCGAACTACAAGCTCCTACAATGAGCAGTTCTTC. Encoded protein: CASSRTTSSYNEQFF.

V usage is TRBV6-5 and J usage is TRBJ2-1; D is possibly TRBD2 (6 bases). Germline V lookup: CDR1 MNHEY, CDR2 SVGAGI. CDR3 length: 12 amino acids. V lost 6 bases and J lost 16, with 19 bases in between. In nucleotides, the CDR3 is TGTGCCAGCAGGCCGCCGGGGACTGAACCATTCTTC. Amino acids: CASRPPGTEPFF.

This clone has only one observation. This chain uses TRBV7-9 with TRBJ2-1, with D maybe TRBD1 (6 bases). Germline CDR1 SEHNR, CDR2 FQNEAQ (reference sequence). V lost 6 bases and J lost 6, with 21 bases in between. The CDR3 is 16 residues long. Here the CDR3 DNA reads TGTGCCAGCAGTCCAAGGGGGACAAACATGGGCAATGAGCAGTTCTTC. Encoded protein: CASSPRGTNMGNEQFF.

This rearrangement joins TRBV6-2 or TRBV6-3 to TRBJ2-1; 9 bases match TRBD2. This CDR3 is 15 amino acids long. The V gene end was trimmed by 6 bases and the J gene end by 0 bases; junction bases not matched to a gene: 3. Germline CDR1 is MNHEY and CDR2 is SVGEGT. CDR3 bases: TGTGCCAGCAGCTTTAGCGGGAGCTCCTACAATGAGCAGTTCTTC. Its translation: CASSFSGSSYNEQFF.

V is TRBV9 and J is TRBJ2-7, with 7 bases matching TRBD1. This CDR3 is built from 13 residues. V gave up 3 bases and J gave up 1 base; unmatched junction bases: 1. Per germline, CDR1 SGDLS and CDR2 YYNGEE. CDR3 coding DNA: TGTGCCAGCAGCGCGGGACAGTCCTACGAGCAGTACTTC. This gives the protein CASSAGQSYEQYF.

The gene calls are TRBV3-1 (or the pseudogene TRBV3-2) and TRBJ1-2; D is uncertain. This CDR3 has 13 residues. V shed 4 bases and J shed 2 bases, with 8 bases lying between them. Germline V gene data show CDR1 as LGHDT and CDR2 as YNNKEL (reference sequence). The CDR3 spells CASSPGVNYGYTF. DNA for the CDR3: TGTGCCAGCAGCCCAGGCGTAAACTATGGCTACACCTTC.

The chain joins TRBV5-1 to TRBJ1-5; 7 bases map to TRBD1. The V gene's germline CDR1 is SGHRS and CDR2 YFSETQ. V was clipped by 0 bases and J by 5 bases; unmatched bases: 2. This CDR3 has 14 amino acids. CDR3 region: CASSLGGQYQPQHF. The CDR3 DNA reads as TGCGCCAGCAGCTTGGGGGGACAGTATCAGCCCCAGCATTTT.

The chain employs TRBV7-2 and TRBJ2-1; 10 nucleotides align to TRBD2. Per the germline V gene, CDR1 is SGHTA and CDR2 is FQGNSA. The length of the CDR3 is 16 residues. Unmatched junction bases numbered 10, after V lost 4 bases and J lost 7 bases. The CDR3 DNA is TGTGCCAGCAGCTCTCGAACGGCTAGCGGGAGTAATGAGCAGTTCTTC. It specifies CASSSRTASGSNEQFF.

The chain combines TRBV7-2 with TRBJ2-1; the match to TRBD2 covers 7 bases. The germline CDR1 and CDR2 sequences are SGHTA and FQGNSA. The CDR3 consists of 16 residues. The trim removed 2 bases at V and 0 bases at J, leaving 4 bases unmatched. The CDR3 DNA reads TGTGCCAGCAGCTTACTTGGGGGGGGCTCCTACAATGAGCAGTTCTTC. Protein: CASSLLGGGSYNEQFF.

This clone was counted once. The V gene is TRBV6-1, the J gene TRBJ2-7; D might be TRBD2 (5 bases). Germline CDR1 MNHNS, CDR2 SASEGT. V gave up 0 bases and J gave up 7 bases, with 19 bases separating them. There are 16 residues in the CDR3. The CDR3 DNA follows: TGTGCCAGCAGTGAAGCATACGGGGATCGTTCTAGGGAGCAGTACTTC. This translates into CASSEAYGDRSREQYF.

V gene TRBV10-3 combines with J gene TRBJ1-2, with TRBD1 identical over 7 bases. This CDR3 has 15 residues. Losses at the gene ends were 0 bases for V and 4 bases for J; bases not matched to a gene: 5. Germline V gene data show CDR1 as ENHRY and CDR2 as SYGVKD. The CDR3 reads CAISESRQGGYGYTF. The DNA for the CDR3 is TGTGCCATCAGTGAGTCCCGACAGGGAGGCTATGGCTACACCTTC.